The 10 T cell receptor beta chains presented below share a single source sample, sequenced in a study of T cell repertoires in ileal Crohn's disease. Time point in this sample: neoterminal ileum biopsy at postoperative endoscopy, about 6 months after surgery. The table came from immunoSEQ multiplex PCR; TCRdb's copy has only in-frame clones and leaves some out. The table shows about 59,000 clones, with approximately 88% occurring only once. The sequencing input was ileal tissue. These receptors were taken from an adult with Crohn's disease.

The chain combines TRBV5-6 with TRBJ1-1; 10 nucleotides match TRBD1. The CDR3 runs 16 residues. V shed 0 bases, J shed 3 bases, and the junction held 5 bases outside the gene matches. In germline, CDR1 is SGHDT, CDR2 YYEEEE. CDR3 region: CASSLADRGLHTEAFF. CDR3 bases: TGTGCCAGCAGCTTGGCCGACAGGGGGCTTCACACTGAAGCTTTCTTT.

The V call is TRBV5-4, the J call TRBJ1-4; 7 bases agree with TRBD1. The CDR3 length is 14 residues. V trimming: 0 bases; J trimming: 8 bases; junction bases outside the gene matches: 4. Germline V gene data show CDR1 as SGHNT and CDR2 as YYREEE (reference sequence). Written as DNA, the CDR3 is TGTGCCAGCAGCTTGGACAGGGGAGAAGAAAAACTGTTTTTT. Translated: CASSLDRGEEKLFF.

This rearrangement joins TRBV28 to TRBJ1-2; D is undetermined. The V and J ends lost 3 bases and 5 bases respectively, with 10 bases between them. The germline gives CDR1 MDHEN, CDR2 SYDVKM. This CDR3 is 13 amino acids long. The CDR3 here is CASSFREAYGYTF. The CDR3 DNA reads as TGTGCCAGCAGTTTTCGGGAGGCATATGGCTACACCTTC.

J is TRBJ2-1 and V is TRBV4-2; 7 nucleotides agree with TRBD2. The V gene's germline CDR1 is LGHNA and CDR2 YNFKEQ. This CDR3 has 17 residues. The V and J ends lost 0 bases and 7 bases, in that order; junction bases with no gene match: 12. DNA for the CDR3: TGTGCCAGCAGCCAAGAAAGGCTAGCGGCGACAAAAAATGAGCAGTTCTTC. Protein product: CASSQERLAATKNEQFF.

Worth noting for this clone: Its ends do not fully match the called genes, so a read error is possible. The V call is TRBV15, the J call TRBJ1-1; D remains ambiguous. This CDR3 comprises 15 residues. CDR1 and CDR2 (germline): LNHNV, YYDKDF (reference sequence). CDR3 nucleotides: TGTGCCACCAGCAGAGATAAGAACGGGGTCCCCCCCCGACGCTTT. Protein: CATSRDKNGVPPRRF.

Here the CDR3 DNA reads TGTGCCAGCAGGATCAGGGGGAAGAACACCGGGGAGCTGTTTTTT. Protein: CASRIRGKNTGELFF. The chain is built from TRBV28 and TRBJ2-2; 7 bases map to TRBD1. The CDR3 sequence is 15 residues long. Germline V gives CDR1 MDHEN, CDR2 SYDVKM. Losses at the gene ends were 6 bases for V and 1 base for J; bases not matched to a gene: 5.

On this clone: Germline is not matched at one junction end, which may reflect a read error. CDR3: CASSLGAYTTDGNEKLFF. The CDR3 DNA is TGTGCCAGCAGTTTGGGAGCGTACACGACAGATGGTAATGAAAAACTGTTTTTT. The chain uses TRBV5-6 and TRBJ1-4; D may be TRBD1 (5 bases). Per the germline V gene, CDR1 is SGHDT and CDR2 is YYEEEE. This CDR3 is 18 amino acids long.

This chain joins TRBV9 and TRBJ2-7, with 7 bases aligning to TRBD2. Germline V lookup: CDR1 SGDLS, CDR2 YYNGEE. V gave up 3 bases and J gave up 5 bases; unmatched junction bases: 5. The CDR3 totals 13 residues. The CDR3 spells CASSAGLVDEQYF. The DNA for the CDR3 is TGTGCCAGCAGCGCAGGACTAGTTGACGAGCAGTACTTC.

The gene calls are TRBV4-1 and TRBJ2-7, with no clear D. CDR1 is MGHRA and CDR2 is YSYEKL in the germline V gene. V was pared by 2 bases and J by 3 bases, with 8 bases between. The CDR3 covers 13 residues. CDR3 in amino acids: CASSQQLGYEQYV. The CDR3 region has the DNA TGCGCCAGCAGCCAACAATTGGGCTACGAGCAGTACGTC.

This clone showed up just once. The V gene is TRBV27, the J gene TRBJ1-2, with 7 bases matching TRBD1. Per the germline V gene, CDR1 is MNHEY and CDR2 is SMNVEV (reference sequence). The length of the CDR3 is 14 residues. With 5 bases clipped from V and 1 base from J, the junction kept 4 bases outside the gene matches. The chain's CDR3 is CASSADRSNYGYTF. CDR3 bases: TGTGCCAGCAGTGCGGACAGGAGTAACTATGGCTACACCTTC.